The source of this TCR beta chain is a study of T cell changes during pregnancy in multiple sclerosis. The germline V and J ends were trimmed by 5 bases and 5 bases, with 16 bases remaining between them. CDR1 and CDR2 from the germline V gene are SGHVS and FNYEAQ. The CDR3 is made up of 15 amino acids. Only in-frame clones appear in the TCRdb table, and some are missing; sequencing was by immunoSEQ multiplex PCR. In the table there are tens of thousands of clones, more than 90% of which are singletons. The chain combines TRBV7-6 with TRBJ2-1, with D perhaps matching TRBD2 (6 bases). The specimen was CD8+ T cells from peripheral blood mononuclear cells, collected after pregnancy. This TCR was sampled from a female donor with multiple sclerosis, enrolled in a pregnancy study. The CDR3 region has the DNA TGTGCCAGCAGCCCCCCGGGACTGGCACACAATGAGCAGTTCTTC. Protein product: CASSPPGLAHNEQFF.